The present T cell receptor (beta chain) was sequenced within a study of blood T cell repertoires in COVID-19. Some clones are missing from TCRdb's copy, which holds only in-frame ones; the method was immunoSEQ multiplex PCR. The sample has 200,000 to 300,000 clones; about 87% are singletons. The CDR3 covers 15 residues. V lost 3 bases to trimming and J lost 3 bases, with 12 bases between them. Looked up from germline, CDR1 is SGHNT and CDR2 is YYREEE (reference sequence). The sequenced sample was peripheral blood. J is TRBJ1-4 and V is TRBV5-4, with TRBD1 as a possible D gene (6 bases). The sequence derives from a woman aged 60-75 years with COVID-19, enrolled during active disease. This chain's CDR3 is CASSSAGASNEKLFF. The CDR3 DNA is TGTGCCAGCAGCTCTGCAGGGGCCTCTAATGAAAAACTGTTTTTT.